The 2 T cell receptor beta chains in this list originate from one sample, sequenced in a study of control samples from healthy donors and cancer patients. Libraries were prepared by immunoSEQ multiplex PCR; TCRdb keeps only in-frame clonotypes and omits some of them. Here the sample spans approximately 160,000 clones, approximately 92% being singletons. The sample comprised blood. The receptors come from a middle-aged woman in good health.

The chain carries TRBV28 and TRBJ1-1, with TRBD1 matching 9 bases. Germline V gives CDR1 MDHEN, CDR2 SYDVKM. V dropped 5 bases and J dropped 4; count of bases not matched to a gene: 5. The CDR3 loop spans 14 amino acids. CDR3 DNA: TGTGCCAGCAGTACAGGGGGCGTTGGCACTGAAGCTTTCTTT. Protein product: CASSTGGVGTEAFF.

The chain uses TRBV3-1 (or the pseudogene TRBV3-2) and TRBJ2-3; D gene uncertain. CDR3 length: 14 amino acids. Germline-derived CDR1 and CDR2 are LGHDT and YNNKEL (reference sequence). V was clipped by 0 bases and J by 3 bases, with 7 bases between them. The CDR3 reads CASSQESGTDTQYF. The CDR3 coding sequence is TGTGCCAGCAGCCAAGAAAGTGGGACAGATACGCAGTATTTT.